The 17 T cell receptor beta chains presented below share a single source sample, sequenced in a study of long-term antiretroviral therapy in people with HIV. The assay, immunoSEQ v3.0, was run at survey level. Repertoires were generated with immunoSEQ multiplex PCR, while TCRdb's copy carries only in-frame clones and drops some. The data hold some 11,000 clones, with around 80% observed a single time. This specimen was unsorted PBMCs, taken 7.2 years after starting antiretroviral therapy. These receptors were taken from a man aged 50-60 years with HIV.

This chain links TRBV28 with TRBJ1-4, with TRBD1 as a possible D gene (5 bases). The CDR3 totals 16 residues. Trimming stripped 2 bases from V and 2 bases from J, with 12 bases between. From germline, CDR1 is MDHEN and CDR2 SYDVKM. The chain's CDR3 is CASSLGGDRTNEKLFF. The CDR3 bases are TGTGCCAGCAGTTTAGGGGGGGATAGGACTAATGAAAAACTGTTTTTT.

The gene calls are TRBV29-1 and TRBJ1-2; D uncertain. This CDR3 contains 11 residues. Germline CDR1 SQVTM, CDR2 ANQGSEA. Trimming left V 5 bases short and J 3 bases short, with 7 bases between. The CDR3 sequence is CSVRQDYGYTF. DNA of the CDR3: TGCAGCGTTCGGCAGGACTATGGCTACACCTTC.

The chain carries TRBV7-2 and TRBJ1-6; D may be TRBD1 (6 bases). Trimming took off 3 bases at V and 0 bases at J, with 9 bases between the two ends. Germline CDR1 SGHTA, CDR2 FQGNSA. The CDR3 has 16 residues. CDR3: CASSLGTFSYNSPLHF. CDR3 bases: TGTGCCAGCAGCTTGGGGACATTCTCCTATAATTCACCCCTCCACTTT.

The chain uses TRBV6-1 and TRBJ1-2, with D uncertain. Per germline, CDR1 MNHNS and CDR2 SASEGT. The CDR3 runs 14 residues. Between the trimmed V and J ends, which lost 1 base and 0 bases, there was a span of 6 bases. Written as DNA, the CDR3 is TGTGCCAGCAGTGAAGGCCGAGCTAACTATGGCTACACCTTC. It encodes CASSEGRANYGYTF.

The gene calls are TRBV11-2 and TRBJ2-3, with D unclear. The germline V gene has CDR1 SGHAT and CDR2 FQNNGV. The V end was cut by 3 bases, the J end by 3 bases, with 19 bases between. The CDR3 is made up of 17 amino acids. CDR3 coding DNA: TGTGCCAGCAGCTTTAACTTATTCGAGAAGGAGACAGATACGCAGTATTTT. This translates into CASSFNLFEKETDTQYF.

This clone was picked up a small number of times. V and J are TRBV5-8 and TRBJ2-7, with D possibly TRBD1 on 6 matching bases. Germline V gene sequence: CDR1 SGHTS, CDR2 YDEGEE. Between the trimmed V and J ends, which lost 1 base and 5 bases, there was a span of 22 bases. This CDR3 contains 17 residues. CDR3 region: CASSLRQETALTDEQYF. CDR3 nucleotide sequence: TGTGCCAGCAGCTTGCGACAGGAGACTGCCCTGACGGACGAGCAGTACTTC.

The genes are TRBV28 and TRBJ1-5; D gene uncertain. The CDR3 contains 14 residues. With 7 bases removed from V and 0 bases from J, the gap between germline ends came to 10 bases. The germline V gene encodes CDR1 MDHEN and CDR2 SYDVKM. The CDR3 region is CASIGPYSNQPQHF. The CDR3 bases are TGTGCCAGCATAGGGCCCTATAGCAATCAGCCCCAGCATTTT.

The gene calls are TRBV11-3 and TRBJ2-7; no reliable D call. The CDR3 is made up of 14 amino acids. V was pared by 4 bases and J by 5 bases, with 15 bases between. Germline CDR1 reads SGHNT; CDR2 reads YENEEA. The CDR3 loop is CASSSLLGTDEQYF. The CDR3 DNA is TGTGCCAGCAGCTCCTTGTTGGGAACAGACGAGCAGTACTTC. Filled out from reference TRBV11-3 and TRBJ2-7, the complete variable domain reads EAGVVQSPRYKIIEKKQPVAFWCNPISGHNTLYWYLQNLGQGPELLIRYENEEAVDDSQLPKDRFSAERLKGVDSTLKIQPAELGDSAVYLCASSSLLGTDEQYFGPGTRLTVT.

Remarks on this clone: An end of the junction differs from the germline gene, which may be a read error. V and J are TRBV27 and TRBJ1-2, with 7 bases aligning to TRBD1. The CDR3 is made up of 15 amino acids. Germline V gene sequence: CDR1 MNHEY, CDR2 SMNVEV (reference sequence). The CDR3 DNA sequence: TGTGCCGGCAGTTGGGGGTCCACAGGGGCCCGTGGCTACACCTTC. Translating it yields CAGSWGSTGARGYTF.

This clone was seen only once. The junction does not match germline at one end; this may be a read error. J is TRBJ2-1 and V is TRBV5-5; D may be TRBD1 (6 bases). Germline CDR1 reads SGHKS; CDR2 reads YYEKEE (reference sequence). The CDR3 totals 16 residues. The CDR3 nucleotides are TGTGCCAGCAGTTTGGTGGGACATGCAAGTCCAAATGAGCAGTTCTTC. As protein: CASSLVGHASPNEQFF.

The chain recombines TRBV2 with TRBJ2-1; 9 bases fit TRBD2. CDR1 and CDR2 from the germline V gene are SNHLY and FYNNEI. Trimming at V came to 5 bases and at J to 3 bases, leaving 8 bases not matched to a gene. This CDR3 is 16 amino acids long. The CDR3 DNA reads TGTGCCAGCAGTCCTGGTAGCGGGGGACACTACAATGAGCAGTTCTTC. Translation gives CASSPGSGGHYNEQFF.

The rearrangement joins TRBV11-1 to TRBJ1-2, with D unclear. The CDR3 consists of 15 residues. Germline loops: CDR1 SGHAT, CDR2 FQDESV (reference sequence). V lost 5 bases and J lost 1, with 14 bases in between. The CDR3 reads CASSPPSEVNYGYTF. Written as DNA, the CDR3 is TGTGCCAGCAGCCCTCCATCGGAGGTTAACTATGGCTACACCTTC.

The V gene is TRBV5-1, the J gene TRBJ1-4; D not resolved. Germline-derived CDR1 and CDR2 are SGHRS and YFSETQ. Trimming pared 4 bases from V and 3 bases from J, leaving 7 bases between. The CDR3 covers 13 residues. CDR3 sequence reads: CASSADPNEKLFF. The CDR3 bases are TGCGCCAGCAGCGCCGACCCTAATGAAAAACTGTTTTTT.

This sequence joins TRBV2 and TRBJ1-1; no clear D gene. Germline V gives CDR1 SNHLY, CDR2 FYNNEI. The V end was cut by 11 bases, the J end by 1 base, with 14 bases between. The CDR3 sequence is 13 residues long. The CDR3 region is CADSRVGNTEAFF. CDR3 nucleotides: TGTGCCGATTCTAGGGTCGGGAACACTGAAGCTTTCTTT.

This clone was picked up one time. Written as DNA, the CDR3 is TGTGCCAGCAGATATGACAGGGGTAATTTTAACGGGGAGCTGTTTTTT. Amino acids: CASRYDRGNFNGELFF. The chain couples TRBV21-1 to TRBJ2-2; the table's TRBD1 call for D was not verified on the DNA. TRBV21-1 is an annotated pseudogene. This CDR3 has 16 residues.

The chain joins TRBV12-5 to TRBJ1-1; no clear D. The V end was cut by 1 base, the J end by 1 base, with 4 bases between. From germline, CDR1 is LGHNT and CDR2 FRNRAP. This CDR3 has 13 amino acids. Written as DNA, the CDR3 is TGTGCTAGTGGTTTGGGGGGGAACACTGAAGCTTTCTTT. Its protein product is CASGLGGNTEAFF.

DNA for the CDR3: TGTGCCAGCAGCTTGGCCGGGACAGGATACGAGCAGTACTTC. It yields the protein CASSLAGTGYEQYF. V usage is TRBV5-8 and J usage is TRBJ2-7; 8 nucleotides line up with TRBD1. This CDR3 has 14 amino acids. After removal of 0 bases from V and 4 bases from J, the junction contained 3 bases not matched to a gene. Germline CDR1 and CDR2: SGHTS and YDEGEE.